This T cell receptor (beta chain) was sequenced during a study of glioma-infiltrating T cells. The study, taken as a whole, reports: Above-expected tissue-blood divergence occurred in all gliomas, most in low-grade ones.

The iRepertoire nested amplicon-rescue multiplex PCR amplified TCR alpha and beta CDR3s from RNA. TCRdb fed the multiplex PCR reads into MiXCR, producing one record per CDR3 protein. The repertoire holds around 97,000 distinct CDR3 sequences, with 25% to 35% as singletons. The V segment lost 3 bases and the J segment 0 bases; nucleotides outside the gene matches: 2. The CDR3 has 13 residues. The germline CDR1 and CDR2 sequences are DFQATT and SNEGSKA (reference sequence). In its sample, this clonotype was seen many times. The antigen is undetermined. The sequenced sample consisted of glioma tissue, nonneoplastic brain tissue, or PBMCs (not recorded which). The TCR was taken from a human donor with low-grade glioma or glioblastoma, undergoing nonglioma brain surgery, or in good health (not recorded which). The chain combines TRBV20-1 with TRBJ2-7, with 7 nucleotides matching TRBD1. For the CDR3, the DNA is TGCAGTGCTAGTAAGGGGGCCTCCTACGAGCAGTACTTC. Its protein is CSASKGASYEQYF.